Listed below are T cell receptor beta chains from one sample, sequenced in a study of shared clonotypes between healthy human individuals. Sequencing used immunoSEQ multiplex PCR; TCRdb keeps in-frame clones, though not all of them. The sample lists more than 1.2 million clones, 98% occurring once. Source material: naive CD4+ T cells sorted from blood. Receptor source: a man between 25 and 39 years old in good health. Each CDR3 is given without its conserved first and last residue.

V	J	CDR3
TRBV27	TRBJ2-2	ASSFALAGTGELF
TRBV28	TRBJ2-3	ASRRTGVRADTQY
TRBV6-1	TRBJ1-5	ASSDGPYSNQPQH
TRBV7-2	TRBJ2-3	ASSARLAGPDTQY
TRBV10-3	TRBJ1-1	AISDPATENTEAF
TRBV5-1	TRBJ2-5	ASKVAGEETQY
TRBV9	TRBJ2-1	ASSIRSGGNPRGTYNEQF
TRBV5-1	TRBJ1-5	ASSEGQGLYQPQH
TRBV6-1	TRBJ2-7	ASSGRRGVFEQY
TRBV19	TRBJ2-2	ASSIRQAAGELF
TRBV7-6	TRBJ2-3	ASAERSTQY
TRBV19	TRBJ2-1	ASSMGLRNEQF
TRBV6-5	TRBJ2-7	ASSYWAPERESEQY
TRBV27	TRBJ2-6	ASSSPQGAGANVLT